The 27 T cell receptor beta chains given below trace back to one sample, sequenced in a study of T-cell reconstitution after alpha-beta-depleted transplantation in children (dated by TCRdb to 2016 to 2017). Receptor amplification or capture employed PCR. Sequencing relied on an Illumina HiSeq 2500. TCR libraries were prepared with molecular barcoding, using unique molecular identifiers to normalize TCRbeta repertoire quantification. TCRdb trimmed public reads at Q25 via fastp, called clones via MiXCR and kept in-frame beta chains. Rows matching on CDR3 protein sequence are summarized as one entry with the most common DNA and genes. The sample yields about 360,000 distinct CDR3 sequences; roughly 14% were counted once. Clones ranked in the top ten supply about 3.9% of the sample. Here the sequenced sample was PBMCs, taken from the stem cell graft. The receptors were gathered from a human donor who donated a stem cell graft to a child with Fanconi anemia.

This clonotype turned up a few times. DNA for the CDR3: TGTGCCAGCAGTTTATGGCAGGGGAACTACGAGCAGTACTTC. Amino acids: CASSLWQGNYEQYF. V and J are TRBV12-3 or TRBV12-4 and TRBJ2-7, with a weak D call TRBD1 (6 bases). This CDR3 contains 14 residues. V was clipped by 2 bases and J by 3 bases, with 11 bases between them.

V gene TRBV5-1 combines with J gene TRBJ2-2; D not resolved. Per the germline V gene, CDR1 is SGHRS and CDR2 is YFSETQ. Between the trimmed V and J ends, which lost 6 bases and 0 bases, there was a span of 9 bases. The CDR3 sequence is 14 residues long. CDR3 protein: CASNQLTNTGELFF. DNA of the CDR3: TGCGCCAGCAATCAGCTCACGAACACCGGGGAGCTGTTTTTT.

This clonotype was picked up a small number of times. The chain couples TRBV6-2 or TRBV6-3 to TRBJ2-6; D remains unclear. The V end was cut by 8 bases, the J end by 5 bases, with 16 bases between. The CDR3 contains 15 residues. CDR1 MNHEY and CDR2 SVGEGT come from the germline V gene. The CDR3 reads CASVFNPEWANVLTF. As DNA, the CDR3 is TGTGCCAGCGTGTTTAATCCCGAATGGGCCAACGTCCTGACTTTC.

A few counts support this clonotype. The chain recombines TRBV6-5 with TRBJ2-2; a possible D gene is TRBD1 (5 bases). CDR1 and CDR2 from the germline V gene are MNHEY and SVGAGI. V was trimmed by 6 bases and J by 6 bases, leaving 14 bases between them. This CDR3 region has 14 residues. In DNA form, the CDR3 reads TGTGCCAGCAGCCCTGTGACAGTCCCCGGGGAGCTGTTTTTT. This sequence encodes CASSPVTVPGELFF.

This clonotype was seen repeatedly, ten times or more. The chain joins TRBV20-1 to TRBJ1-1; D not resolved. Germline V gene lookup returns CDR1 DFQATT and CDR2 SNEGSKA (reference sequence). V lost 4 bases, J lost 1 base, and 4 bases lay in between. The CDR3 runs 11 residues. CDR3 region: CSANPNTEAFF. CDR3 DNA: TGCAGTGCTAATCCGAACACTGAAGCTTTCTTT.

The rearrangement joins TRBV18 to TRBJ2-5; the match to TRBD1 covers 9 bases. CDR1 KGHSH and CDR2 LQKENI come from the germline V gene. The CDR3 covers 15 residues. J was trimmed by 0 bases and V by 2 bases; bases with no gene match: 1. The CDR3 region has the DNA TGTGCCAGCTCACCAGGGACAGGGTACCAAGAGACCCAGTACTTC. Its protein is CASSPGTGYQETQYF. The full variable domain, completed using reference TRBV18 and TRBJ2-5, is NAGVMQNPRHLVRRRGQEARLRCSPMKGHSHVYWYRQLPEEGLKFMVYLQKENIIDESGMPKERFSAEFPKEGPSILRIQQVVRGDSAAYFCASSPGTGYQETQYFGPGTRLLVL.

The table lists this clonotype with a few counts. The V and J genes are TRBV12-3 or TRBV12-4 and TRBJ2-5, with D tentatively TRBD1 (5 bases). Trimming took 5 bases from V and 1 from J, leaving 11 bases between them. This CDR3 is built from 14 residues. CDR3 protein: CASSRRQSQETQYF. The CDR3 DNA follows: TGTGCCAGCAGTCGGCGACAGTCCCAAGAGACCCAGTACTTC.

The chain is built from TRBV4-3 and TRBJ1-3; D call uncertain. V was cut by 4 bases and J by 9 bases, with 7 bases left in between. This CDR3 has 11 amino acids. Germline V gene data show CDR1 as LGHNA and CDR2 as YSLEER. The CDR3 loop is CASSPTGTIYF. The CDR3 nucleotides read TGCGCCAGCAGCCCCACCGGCACCATATATTTT.

This clonotype was detected many times. The CDR3 sequence is CASSLQGAQFGEQFF. CDR3 DNA sequence: TGCGCCAGCAGCTTACAGGGGGCTCAATTCGGTGAGCAGTTCTTC. The chain recombines TRBV5-1 with TRBJ2-1; 9 bases fit TRBD1. The CDR3 has 15 amino acids. CDR1 SGHRS and CDR2 YFSETQ come from the germline V gene. J was trimmed by 9 bases and V by 2 bases; bases with no gene match: 9.

This sequence joins TRBV7-6 and TRBJ1-1; D perhaps matches TRBD1 (5 bases). The CDR3 contains 13 residues. Germline CDR1 and CDR2: SGHVS and FNYEAQ. V lost 4 bases to trimming and J lost 5 bases, with 11 bases between them. CDR3 in DNA: TGTGCCAGCAGCTCTAGGGGTAGGACTGAAGCTTTCTTT. Protein product: CASSSRGRTEAFF.

The V gene is TRBV6-1, the J gene TRBJ1-3; no reliable D call. Germline CDR1 and CDR2: MNHNS and SASEGT. V shed 5 bases and J shed 0 bases, with 11 bases lying between them. The CDR3 is 15 residues long. DNA for the CDR3: TGTGCCAGCAGTCCTGTCTCGAGCTCTGGAAACACCATATATTTT. Its protein is CASSPVSSSGNTIYF.

This clonotype occurred many times. The rearrangement uses TRBV11-2 and TRBJ1-1; no firm D call. V dropped 1 base and J dropped 0 bases, with 6 bases sitting between them. Germline V CDR1 and CDR2: SGHAT, FQNNGV. This CDR3 comprises 14 residues. CDR3 coding DNA: TGTGCCAGCAGCTTAGTACAGATGAACACTGAAGCTTTCTTT. As protein: CASSLVQMNTEAFF.

The rearrangement links TRBV5-1 to TRBJ2-2, with D possibly called TRBD1 or TRBD2 (6 bases each). There are 17 residues in the CDR3. V lost 0 bases and J 2 bases, leaving 14 bases between the germline ends. CDR1 SGHRS and CDR2 YFSETQ come from the germline V gene. The CDR3: CASSLDARGPNTGELFF. The DNA for the CDR3 is TGCGCCAGCAGCTTGGACGCACGGGGGCCAAACACCGGGGAGCTGTTTTTT.

This clonotype was recorded many times. The chain combines TRBV6-5 with TRBJ2-7, with 8 bases lining up with TRBD1. The V and J ends lost 7 bases and 3 bases, in that order; junction bases with no gene match: 2. The CDR3 covers 12 residues. The V gene's germline CDR1 is MNHEY and CDR2 SVGAGI. CDR3 coding DNA: TGTGCCAGCATGGGACAGGACTACGAGCAGTACTTC. It encodes CASMGQDYEQYF.

This clonotype was seen repeatedly, ten times or more. This chain links TRBV15 with TRBJ1-5; perhaps TRBD1 as D (5 bases). Trimming pared 0 bases from V and 1 base from J, leaving 13 bases between. This CDR3 has 17 amino acids. From germline, CDR1 is LNHNV and CDR2 YYDKDF (reference sequence). The CDR3 bases are TGTGCCACCAGCAGAGAGATCCCCGGGACGAGCAATCAGCCCCAGCATTTT. Its protein is CATSREIPGTSNQPQHF.

The chain uses TRBV21-1 and TRBJ2-7. TRBV21-1 has pseudogene status. The CDR3 loop spans 14 amino acids. The CDR3 here is CASSSDRYSYEQYV. The CDR3 nucleotides read TGTGCCAGCAGCAGTGACCGATACTCCTACGAGCAGTACGTC.

This clonotype came up a few times. The CDR3 coding sequence is TGCGCCAGCCACTCTAATGGGGGTAGCAATCAGCCCCAGCATTTT. Encoded protein: CASHSNGGSNQPQHF. The chain carries TRBV5-1 and TRBJ1-5; a weak D match, TRBD1 (5 bases). The ends were cut back, 7 bases at V and 0 bases at J, with 14 bases in the middle. Germline lookup yields CDR1 SGHRS and CDR2 YFSETQ. The CDR3 has 15 residues.

In this sample, this clonotype turned up many times. This chain links TRBV3-1 with TRBJ1-5; tentative D call: TRBD1 (5 bases). Germline V gene sequence: CDR1 LGHDT, CDR2 YNNKEL (reference sequence). The CDR3 consists of 14 residues. The V gene lost 4 bases and the J gene lost 5 bases, with 12 bases spanning the gap. The CDR3 protein is CASSLDGTYQPQHF. In DNA form, the CDR3 reads TGTGCCAGCAGCCTGGACGGGACTTATCAGCCCCAGCATTTT.

This clonotype was counted between two and nine times. The J gene is TRBJ1-1, the V gene TRBV10-3, with TRBD1 as a possible D gene (5 bases). Germline V gene sequence: CDR1 ENHRY, CDR2 SYGVKD. This CDR3 is 14 amino acids long. V gave up 4 bases and J gave up 4 bases, with 13 bases separating them. The chain's CDR3 is CAISGGTIGTEAFF. The DNA for the CDR3 is TGTGCCATCAGTGGGGGGACGATCGGCACTGAAGCTTTCTTT.

This clonotype was recorded many times. This chain uses TRBV13 with TRBJ1-1; unclear D gene. The ends were cut back, 2 bases at V and 11 bases at J, with 9 bases in the middle. The V gene's germline CDR1 is PRHDT and CDR2 FYEKMQ (reference sequence). This CDR3 has 11 amino acids. This CDR3 reads CASSLTGMAFF. DNA for the CDR3: TGTGCCAGCAGCTTAACTGGGATGGCTTTCTTT.

The chain employs TRBV2 and TRBJ1-5, with D possibly matching TRBD1 (5 bases). The CDR3 sequence is 14 residues long. V was shortened by 1 base and J by 7 bases, with 11 bases between the two germline ends. The V gene's germline CDR1 is SNHLY and CDR2 FYNNEI. The chain's CDR3 is CASSEGQGMQPQHF. The CDR3 bases are TGTGCCAGCAGTGAAGGCCAGGGTATGCAGCCCCAGCATTTT.

V and J are TRBV5-6 and TRBJ2-5; D possibly corresponds to TRBD1 (7 bases). Trimming stripped 0 bases from V and 5 bases from J, with 20 bases between. Germline V lookup: CDR1 SGHDT, CDR2 YYEEEE. The CDR3 length is 17 residues. The CDR3 nucleotides read TGTGCCAGCAGCTTGGGTTTACAGGGGTGGGGAGGTGAGACCCAGTACTTC. Translating it yields CASSLGLQGWGGETQYF.

At least ten counts were recorded for this clonotype. The chain carries TRBV24-1 and TRBJ1-1; unclear D gene. The CDR3 is 10 residues long. Germline lookup yields CDR1 KGHDR and CDR2 SFDVKD. The CDR3 nucleotides are TGTTATGGAACGAACACTGAAGCTTTCTTT. Its protein is CYGTNTEAFF.

There are many counts of this clonotype. The chain recombines TRBV11-2 with TRBJ2-5, with D unresolved. V dropped 5 bases and J dropped 2 bases, with 12 bases sitting between them. Germline CDR1 SGHAT, CDR2 FQNNGV. The CDR3 contains 14 residues. CDR3 DNA: TGTGCCAGCAGCCCTTTACGTGAGCAAGAGACCCAGTACTTC. This translates into CASSPLREQETQYF.

The table lists this clonotype with many counts. V usage is TRBV7-8 and J usage is TRBJ2-3, with D tentatively TRBD1 (5 bases). V was clipped by 3 bases and J by 10 bases, with 14 bases between them. Germline CDR1 SGHVS, CDR2 FQNEAQ. The CDR3 covers 13 residues. This chain's CDR3 is CASSFIVQGSQYF. The CDR3 DNA is TGTGCCAGCAGCTTCATCGTCCAGGGTTCGCAGTATTTT.

The J gene is TRBJ2-6, the V gene TRBV6-2 or TRBV6-3; unclear D gene. Trimming removed 10 bases from V and 1 base from J, with 17 bases in between. The germline V gene encodes CDR1 MNHEY and CDR2 SVGEGT. This CDR3 has 16 amino acids. The DNA of the CDR3 is TGTGCCACCTACCCCAGCCTAGGGTCTGGGGCCAACGTCCTGACTTTC. Protein sequence: CATYPSLGSGANVLTF.

This chain connects TRBV6-2 or TRBV6-3 to TRBJ2-7, with D perhaps matching TRBD1 (6 bases). Germline CDR1 is MNHEY and CDR2 is SVGEGT. The CDR3 runs to 13 residues. The V end lost 4 bases, the J end lost 4 bases, and 11 bases lay between the germline ends. The CDR3 spells CASSSQGKYEQYV. The CDR3 DNA reads TGTGCCAGCAGTTCCCAGGGGAAGTACGAGCAGTACGTC.